Described below is a single T cell receptor beta chain sequence and its context. Original data processing: For nucleated cells, counts were estimated from reference gene primer amplification. Data came from immunoSEQ multiplex PCR; TCRdb stores just in-frame clones and leaves some out. The DNA gave D and trimming, while V, J and clone size come from that table. In the table there are about 250,000 clones, around 87% of which are singletons. This sample is drawn from a study of blood T cell repertoires in COVID-19. Study summary: Acute and convalescent COVID-19 samples came from the United States, Italy and Spain.

Sequencing was performed on PBMCs or T cells enriched from blood (not recorded which). The sequence derives from a woman between 18 and 29 years old who had recovered from COVID-19.

The CDR3 coding sequence is TGTGCCAGCAGCTTGGCCCGGGGTTCGGCCCCAGATACGCAGTATTTT. This gives the protein CASSLARGSAPDTQYF. The V gene is TRBV5-4, the J gene TRBJ2-3; possibly TRBD2 for D (5 bases). The V and J ends lost 0 bases and 4 bases respectively, with 15 bases between them. There are 16 residues in the CDR3. From germline, CDR1 is SGHNT and CDR2 YYREEE (reference sequence).